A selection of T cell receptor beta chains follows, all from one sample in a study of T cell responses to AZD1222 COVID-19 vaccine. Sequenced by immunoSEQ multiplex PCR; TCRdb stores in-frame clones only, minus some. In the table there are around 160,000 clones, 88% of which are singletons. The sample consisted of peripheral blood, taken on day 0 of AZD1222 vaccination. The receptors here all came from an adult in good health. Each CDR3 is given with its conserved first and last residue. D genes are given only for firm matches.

CDR3: CASSYRVNTEAFF; DNA: TGTGCCAGCAGTTACCGGGTGAACACTGAAGCTTTCTTT; length: 13; D: .; V: TRBV6-2/TRBV6-3; J: TRBJ1-1
CDR3: CASSDLQGSYGYTF; DNA: TGTGCCAGCAGCGACCTACAGGGATCCTATGGCTACACCTTC; length: 14; D: .; V: TRBV9; J: TRBJ1-2
CDR3: CASSAAWGQGDQPQHF; DNA: TGTGCCAGTAGCGCAGCGTGGGGACAGGGGGATCAGCCCCAGCATTTT; length: 16; D: TRBD1; V: TRBV19; J: TRBJ1-5
CDR3: CASSQEGTGNYEQFF; DNA: TGTGCCAGCAGCCAAGAGGGGACAGGGAACTATGAGCAGTTCTTC; length: 15; D: TRBD1; V: TRBV4-2; J: TRBJ2-1
CDR3: CASSVQGAGYTIQYF; DNA: TGTGCCAGCAGTGTCCAGGGGGCAGGGTACACCATTCAGTACTTC; length: 15; D: TRBD1; V: TRBV6-2/TRBV6-3; J: TRBJ2-4
CDR3: CASSISGTNYGYTF; DNA: TGTGCCAGTAGTATATCCGGGACCAACTATGGCTACACCTTC; length: 14; D: .; V: TRBV19; J: TRBJ1-2
CDR3: CASSYLQGAIEKLFF; DNA: TGTGCCAGCAGTTACTTACAGGGGGCTATTGAAAAACTGTTTTTT; length: 15; D: TRBD1; V: TRBV6-5; J: TRBJ1-4
CDR3: CASFRYNEKLFF; DNA: TGTGCCAGCTTCAGGTATAATGAAAAACTGTTTTTT; length: 12; D: .; V: TRBV28; J: TRBJ1-4
CDR3: CASSSTGRAKNIQYF; DNA: TGTGCCAGTAGTTCTACAGGGAGAGCCAAAAACATTCAGTACTTC; length: 15; D: .; V: TRBV19; J: TRBJ2-4
CDR3: CASSEVRRVRDTEAFF; DNA: TGTGCCAGCAGTGAAGTTCGACGCGTAAGGGACACTGAAGCTTTCTTT; length: 16; D: .; V: TRBV2; J: TRBJ1-1
CDR3: CASSLWTTGNTEAFF; DNA: TGTGCCAGCAGTTTATGGACGACAGGGAACACTGAAGCTTTCTTT; length: 15; D: .; V: TRBV28; J: TRBJ1-1
CDR3: CASSPQGSETQYF; DNA: TGTGCCAGCTCACCACAGGGGTCGGAGACCCAGTACTTC; length: 13; D: .; V: TRBV18; J: TRBJ2-5
CDR3: CASSLGRGAGVEYNEQFF; DNA: TGTGCCAGCAGCTTAGGCCGGGGTGCGGGTGTGGAATACAATGAGCAGTTCTTC; length: 18; D: .; V: TRBV7-8; J: TRBJ2-1
CDR3: CASSTYRGEQPQHF; DNA: TGTGCCAGCAGTACTTACAGGGGGGAACAGCCCCAGCATTTT; length: 14; D: TRBD1; V: TRBV6-5; J: TRBJ1-5
CDR3: CASSYRDPWADSPDSVYEQYF; DNA: TGTGCCAGCAGTTATAGGGACCCATGGGCAGACAGTCCCGATTCGGTCTACGAGCAGTACTTC; length: 21; D: .; V: TRBV6-2/TRBV6-3; J: TRBJ2-7